The present TCR beta chain was sequenced within a study of vaccination and CD4 T cells after COVID-19. Study-level information: It was a median about 93 days after diagnosis, with a range of 35 to 161, that post-COVID samples were drawn. Stimulation of the cells used overlapping spike peptide pools from SARS-CoV-2 and from the common cold coronaviruses HCoV-NL63, HCoV-OC43 and HCoV-229E.

Treatment meaning: roughly 11-day PBMC culture with coronavirus spike peptide pools or control peptides (ViraFEST assay). PBMCs were cultured at around 1.8 million per well with 9.5 to 10 IU/ml IL-2 and 9.5 to 10 ug/ml peptide pools. Researchers grew the cells for about 9 days and then pulled out CD4+ T cells by negative selection. Germline CDR1 and CDR2: SQVTM and ANQGSEA. There are 13 residues in the CDR3. The ends lost 5 bases at V and 6 bases at J; junction bases unmatched: 7. Oncomine TCR Beta short-read sequencing was applied to DNA from cultured CD4+ T cells. In TCRdb, the PCR reads were re-called with MiXCR into one record per CDR3 protein. The table includes approximately 10,000 distinct CDR3 sequences, 70% to 75% detected once. With respect to this clonotype: What it binds is unknown.

Sequencing was carried out using CD4+ T cells from blood, cultured in vitro. V and J are TRBV29-1 and TRBJ1-5, with 7 bases matching TRBD1. The sequence derives from a human donor who had recovered from COVID-19. DNA of the CDR3: TGCAGCGTTACGACAGGGCTCGGTCAGCCCCAGCATTTT. This sequence encodes CSVTTGLGQPQHF. Full variable domain (outside the CDR3, taken from reference TRBV29-1 and TRBJ1-5): SAVISQKPSRDICQRGTSLTIQCQVDSQVTMMFWYRQQPGQSLTLIATANQGSEATYESGFVIDKFPISRPNLTFSTLTVSNMSPEDSSIYLCSVTTGLGQPQHFGDGTRLSIL.